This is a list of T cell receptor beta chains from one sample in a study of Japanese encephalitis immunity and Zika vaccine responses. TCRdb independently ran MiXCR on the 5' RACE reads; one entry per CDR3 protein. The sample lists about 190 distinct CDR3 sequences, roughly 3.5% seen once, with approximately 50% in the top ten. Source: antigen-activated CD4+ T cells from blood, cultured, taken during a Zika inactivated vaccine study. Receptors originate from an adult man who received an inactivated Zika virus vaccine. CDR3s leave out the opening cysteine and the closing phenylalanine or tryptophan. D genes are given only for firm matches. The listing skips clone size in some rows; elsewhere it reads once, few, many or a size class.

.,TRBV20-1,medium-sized,SARPSVQETQY
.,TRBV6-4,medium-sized,ASSDSKGSYEQY
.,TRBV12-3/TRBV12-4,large,ASSQYREETQY
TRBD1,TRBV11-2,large,ASSTRTGRSSEQY
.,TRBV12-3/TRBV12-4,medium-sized,ASRVSGNQPQH
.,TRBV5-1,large,ASSDRDTDTQY
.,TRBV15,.,ATSRDLTNTGELF
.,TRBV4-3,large,ASSQELRQGGGEQY
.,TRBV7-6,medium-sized,ASSLDPPHTQY
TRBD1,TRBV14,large,ASSQTGPDTQY
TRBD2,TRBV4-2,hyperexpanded,ASSQEPGGIRETQY
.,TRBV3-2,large,ASSQGPTGMSQPAYEQY
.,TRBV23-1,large,ASSQSVTVSMEAF
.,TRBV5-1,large,ASSLDGLPYNEQF
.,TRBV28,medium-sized,ASSTAGTPYGYT
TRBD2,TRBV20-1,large,SAPGLAGGGRTDTQY
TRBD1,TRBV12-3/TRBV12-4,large,ASRPGTGGIQPQH
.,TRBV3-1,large,ASSGAGGMQPQH
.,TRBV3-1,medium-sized,ASSQDRVVGETQY
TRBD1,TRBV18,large,ASSPLVSRGRLEQY
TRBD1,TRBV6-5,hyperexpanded,ASSYRRGPTETQY
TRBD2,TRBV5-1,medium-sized,ASSLGLAGAGGEAYFSSYNEQF
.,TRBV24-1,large,ATSASGANTEAF
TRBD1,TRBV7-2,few,ASSLPMTGKNIQY
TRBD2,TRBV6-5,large,ASSRGSGGIGEQF
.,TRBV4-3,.,ASSQDWNGETQY
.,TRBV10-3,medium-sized,AISEEPRGGGTEAF
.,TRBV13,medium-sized,ASSLEGYGYT
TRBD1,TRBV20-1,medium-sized,SAPSDRGQNEQF